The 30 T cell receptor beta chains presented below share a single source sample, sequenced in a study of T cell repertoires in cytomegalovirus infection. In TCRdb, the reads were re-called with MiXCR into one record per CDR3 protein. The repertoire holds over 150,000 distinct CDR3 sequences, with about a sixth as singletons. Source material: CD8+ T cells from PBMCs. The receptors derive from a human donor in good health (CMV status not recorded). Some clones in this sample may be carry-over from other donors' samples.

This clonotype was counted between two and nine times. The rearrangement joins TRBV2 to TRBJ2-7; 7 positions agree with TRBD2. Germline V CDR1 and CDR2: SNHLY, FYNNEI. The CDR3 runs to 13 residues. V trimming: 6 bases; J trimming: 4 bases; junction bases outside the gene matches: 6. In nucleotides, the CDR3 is TGTGCCAGCAGACCGGGGGAGGGGTACGAGCAGTACTTC. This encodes CASRPGEGYEQYF.

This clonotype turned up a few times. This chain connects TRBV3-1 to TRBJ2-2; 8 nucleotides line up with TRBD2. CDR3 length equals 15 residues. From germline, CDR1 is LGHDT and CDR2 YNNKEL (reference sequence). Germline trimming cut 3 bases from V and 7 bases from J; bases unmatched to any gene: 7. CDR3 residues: CASSHAAGDDGELFF. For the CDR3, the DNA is TGTGCCAGCAGCCACGCAGCGGGGGATGACGGGGAGCTGTTTTTT.

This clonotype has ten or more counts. CDR3: CASSLGGLGLNEFF. The CDR3 DNA follows: TGTGCCAGCAGCCTCGGGGGCTTGGGACTAAACGAGTTCTTC. This rearrangement joins TRBV7-2 to TRBJ2-1; the D gene is possibly TRBD2 (7 bases). With 5 bases removed from V and 14 bases from J, the gap between germline ends came to 22 bases. The germline gives CDR1 SGHTA, CDR2 FQGNSA. This CDR3 has 14 amino acids. The variable domain in full, completed from reference TRBV7-2 and TRBJ2-1, reads GAGVSQSPSNKVTEKGKDVELRCDPISGHTALYWYRQSLGQGLEFLIYFQGNSAPDKSGLPSDRFSAERTGGSVSTLTIQRTQQEDSAVYLCASSLGGLGLNEFFGPGTRLTVL.

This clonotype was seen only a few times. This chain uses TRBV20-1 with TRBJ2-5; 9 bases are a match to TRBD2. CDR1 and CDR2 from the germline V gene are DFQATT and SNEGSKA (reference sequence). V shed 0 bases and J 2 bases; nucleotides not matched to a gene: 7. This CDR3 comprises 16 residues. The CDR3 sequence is CSARDLLAGWQETQYF. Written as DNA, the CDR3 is TGCAGTGCTAGAGATCTCCTAGCGGGGTGGCAAGAGACCCAGTACTTC.

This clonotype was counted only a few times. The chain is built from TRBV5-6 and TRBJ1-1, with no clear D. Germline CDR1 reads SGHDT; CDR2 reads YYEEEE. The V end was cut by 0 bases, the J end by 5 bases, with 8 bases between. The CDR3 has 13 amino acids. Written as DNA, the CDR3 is TGTGCCAGCAGCTTGGGGAGCCCTACTGAAGCTTTCTTT. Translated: CASSLGSPTEAFF.

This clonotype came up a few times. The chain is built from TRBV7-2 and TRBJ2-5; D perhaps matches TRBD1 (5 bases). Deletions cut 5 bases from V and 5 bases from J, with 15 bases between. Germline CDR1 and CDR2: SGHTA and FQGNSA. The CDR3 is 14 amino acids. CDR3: CASSPSTAWETQYF. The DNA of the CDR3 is TGTGCCAGCAGCCCTTCGACAGCCTGGGAGACCCAGTACTTC.

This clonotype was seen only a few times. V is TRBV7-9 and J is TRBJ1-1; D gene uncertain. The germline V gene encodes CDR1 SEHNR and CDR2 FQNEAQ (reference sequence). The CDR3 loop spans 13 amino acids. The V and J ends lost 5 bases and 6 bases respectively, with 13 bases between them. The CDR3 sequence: CASSGPTKAEAFF. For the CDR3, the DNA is TGTGCCAGCAGCGGGCCCACGAAAGCTGAAGCTTTCTTT.

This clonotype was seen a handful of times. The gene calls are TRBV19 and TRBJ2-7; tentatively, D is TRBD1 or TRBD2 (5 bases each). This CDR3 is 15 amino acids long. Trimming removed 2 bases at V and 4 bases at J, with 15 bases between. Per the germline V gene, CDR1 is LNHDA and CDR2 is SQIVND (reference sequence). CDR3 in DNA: TGTGCCAGTAGTATAATATCGGGACCTTTTTACGAGCAGTACTTC. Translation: CASSIISGPFYEQYF.

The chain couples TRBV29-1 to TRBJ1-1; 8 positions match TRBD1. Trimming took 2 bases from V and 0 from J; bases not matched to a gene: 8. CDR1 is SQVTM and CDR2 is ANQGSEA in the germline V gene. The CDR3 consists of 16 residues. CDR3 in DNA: TGCAGCGTTGAACTCGGGACAGGCTTGATGAACACTGAAGCTTTCTTT. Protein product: CSVELGTGLMNTEAFF.

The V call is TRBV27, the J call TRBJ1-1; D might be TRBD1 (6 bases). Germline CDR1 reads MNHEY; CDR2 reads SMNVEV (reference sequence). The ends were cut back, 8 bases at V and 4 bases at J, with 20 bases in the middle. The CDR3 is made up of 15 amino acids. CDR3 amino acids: CASRQGGGLITEAFF. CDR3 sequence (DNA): TGTGCCAGCCGGCAGGGAGGGGGGTTGATCACTGAAGCTTTCTTT.

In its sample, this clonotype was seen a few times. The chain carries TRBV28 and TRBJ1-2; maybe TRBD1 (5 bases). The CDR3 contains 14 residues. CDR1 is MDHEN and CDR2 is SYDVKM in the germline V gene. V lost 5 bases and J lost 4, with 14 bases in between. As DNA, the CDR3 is TGTGCCAGCAGTCCCCGGACACATCCCTATGGCTACACCTTC. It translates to CASSPRTHPYGYTF.

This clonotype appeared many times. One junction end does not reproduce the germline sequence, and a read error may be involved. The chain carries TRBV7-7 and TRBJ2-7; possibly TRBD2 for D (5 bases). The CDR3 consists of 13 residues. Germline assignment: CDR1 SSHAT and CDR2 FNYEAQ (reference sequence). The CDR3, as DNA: TGTGCTAGCAGCTTAGCGCAGGATTACGAGCAGTACTTC. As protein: CASSLAQDYEQYF.

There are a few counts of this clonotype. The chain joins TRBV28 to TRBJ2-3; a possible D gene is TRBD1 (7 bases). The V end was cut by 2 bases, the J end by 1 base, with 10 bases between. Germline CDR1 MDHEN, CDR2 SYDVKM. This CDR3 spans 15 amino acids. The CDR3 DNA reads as TGTGCCAGCAGTTTAGGCAGGGGGGGCACAGATACGCAGTATTTT. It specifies CASSLGRGGTDTQYF.

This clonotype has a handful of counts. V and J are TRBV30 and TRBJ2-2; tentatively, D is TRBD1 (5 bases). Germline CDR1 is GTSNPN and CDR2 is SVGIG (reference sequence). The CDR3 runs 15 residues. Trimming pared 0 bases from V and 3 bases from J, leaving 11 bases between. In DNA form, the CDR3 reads TGTGCCTGGAGTGTAGACAGCGTGCACACCGGGGAGCTGTTTTTT. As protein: CAWSVDSVHTGELFF. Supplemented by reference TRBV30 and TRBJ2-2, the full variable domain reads SQTIHQWPATLVQPVGSPLSLECTVEGTSNPNLYWYRQAAGRGLQLLFYSVGIGQISSEVPQNLSASRPQDRQFILSSKKLLLSDSGFYLCAWSVDSVHTGELFFGEGSRLTVL.

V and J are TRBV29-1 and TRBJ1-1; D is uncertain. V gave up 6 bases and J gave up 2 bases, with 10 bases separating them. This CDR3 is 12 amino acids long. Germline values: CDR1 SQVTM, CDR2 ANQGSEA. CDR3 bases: TGCAGCGTCGGGCTCAAAAACACTGAAGCTTTCTTT. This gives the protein CSVGLKNTEAFF.

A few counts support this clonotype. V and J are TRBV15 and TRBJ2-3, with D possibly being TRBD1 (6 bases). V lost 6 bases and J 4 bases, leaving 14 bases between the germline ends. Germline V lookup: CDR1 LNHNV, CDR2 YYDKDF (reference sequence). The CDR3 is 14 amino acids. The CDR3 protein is CATSGGRGSDTQYF. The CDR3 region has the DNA TGTGCCACCAGTGGGGGCAGGGGTTCAGATACGCAGTATTTT.

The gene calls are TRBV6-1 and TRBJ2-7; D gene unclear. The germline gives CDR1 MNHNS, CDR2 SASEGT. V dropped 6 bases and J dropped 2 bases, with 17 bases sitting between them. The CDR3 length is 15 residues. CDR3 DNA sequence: TGTGCCAGCAGGGGCCTAAATCTGTCACCCTACGAGCAGTACTTC. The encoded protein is CASRGLNLSPYEQYF.

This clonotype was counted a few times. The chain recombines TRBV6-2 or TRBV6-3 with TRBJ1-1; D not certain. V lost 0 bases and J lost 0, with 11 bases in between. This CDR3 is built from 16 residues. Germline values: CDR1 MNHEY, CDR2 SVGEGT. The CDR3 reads CASSYSVSGLNTEAFF. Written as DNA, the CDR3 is TGTGCCAGCAGTTACTCGGTGTCCGGATTGAACACTGAAGCTTTCTTT.

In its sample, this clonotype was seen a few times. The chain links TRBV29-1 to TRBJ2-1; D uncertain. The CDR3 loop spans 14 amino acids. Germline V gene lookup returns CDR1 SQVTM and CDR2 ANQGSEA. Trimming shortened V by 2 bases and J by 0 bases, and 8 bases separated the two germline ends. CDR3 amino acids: CSVERGSSYNEQFF. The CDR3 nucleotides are TGCAGCGTTGAACGCGGTAGCTCCTACAATGAGCAGTTCTTC.

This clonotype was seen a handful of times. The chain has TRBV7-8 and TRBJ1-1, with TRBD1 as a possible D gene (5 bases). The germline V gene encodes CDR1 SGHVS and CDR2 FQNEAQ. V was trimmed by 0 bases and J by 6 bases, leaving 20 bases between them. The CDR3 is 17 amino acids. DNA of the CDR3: TGTGCCAGCAGCTTAGCGGCGTCCATATTTAGGGGTGCTGAAGCTTTCTTT. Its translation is CASSLAASIFRGAEAFF.

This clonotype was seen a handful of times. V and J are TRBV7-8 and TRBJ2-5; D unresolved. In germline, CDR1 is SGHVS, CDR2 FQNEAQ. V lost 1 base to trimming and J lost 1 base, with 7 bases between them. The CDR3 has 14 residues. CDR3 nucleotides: TGTGCCAGCAGCTTAGGCCAATTCCAAGAGACCCAGTACTTC. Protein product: CASSLGQFQETQYF.

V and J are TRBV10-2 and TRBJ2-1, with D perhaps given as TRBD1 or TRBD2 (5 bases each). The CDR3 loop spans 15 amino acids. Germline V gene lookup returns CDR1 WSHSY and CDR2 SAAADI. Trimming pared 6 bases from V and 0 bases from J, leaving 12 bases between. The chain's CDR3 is CASRGRGTSYNEQFF. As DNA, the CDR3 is TGCGCCAGCAGGGGACGGGGAACCTCCTACAATGAGCAGTTCTTC.

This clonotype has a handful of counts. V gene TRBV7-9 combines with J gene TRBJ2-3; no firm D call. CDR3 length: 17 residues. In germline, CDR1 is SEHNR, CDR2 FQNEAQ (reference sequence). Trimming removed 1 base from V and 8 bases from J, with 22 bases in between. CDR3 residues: CASSLDKKFRSDPTQYF. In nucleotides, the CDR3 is TGTGCCAGCAGCTTAGATAAAAAGTTCAGGTCAGATCCTACGCAGTATTTT.

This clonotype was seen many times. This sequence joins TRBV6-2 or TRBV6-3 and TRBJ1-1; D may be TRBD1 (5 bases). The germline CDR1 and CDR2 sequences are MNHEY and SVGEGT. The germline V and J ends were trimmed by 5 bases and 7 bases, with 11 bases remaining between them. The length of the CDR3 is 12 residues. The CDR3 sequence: CASSETDFEAFF. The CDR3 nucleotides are TGTGCCAGCAGTGAGACAGATTTTGAAGCTTTCTTT.

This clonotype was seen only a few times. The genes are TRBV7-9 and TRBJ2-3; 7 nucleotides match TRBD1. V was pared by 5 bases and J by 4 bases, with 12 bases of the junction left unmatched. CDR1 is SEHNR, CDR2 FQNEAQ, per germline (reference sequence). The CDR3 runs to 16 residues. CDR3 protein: CASSPTSGGRADTQYF. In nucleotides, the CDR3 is TGTGCCAGCAGCCCAACCTCAGGGGGAAGAGCAGATACGCAGTATTTT.

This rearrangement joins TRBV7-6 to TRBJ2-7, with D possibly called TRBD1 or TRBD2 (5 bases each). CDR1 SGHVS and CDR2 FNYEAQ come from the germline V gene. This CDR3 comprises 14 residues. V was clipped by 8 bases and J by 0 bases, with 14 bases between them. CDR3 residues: CASGLRDGSYEQYF. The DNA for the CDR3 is TGTGCCAGCGGGTTACGGGACGGCTCCTACGAGCAGTACTTC.

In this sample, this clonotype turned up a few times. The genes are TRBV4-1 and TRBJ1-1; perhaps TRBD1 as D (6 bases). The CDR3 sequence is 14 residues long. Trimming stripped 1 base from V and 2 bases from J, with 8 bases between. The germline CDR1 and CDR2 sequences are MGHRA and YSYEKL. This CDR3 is CASSQGQVNTEAFF. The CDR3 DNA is TGCGCCAGCAGCCAAGGACAGGTCAACACTGAAGCTTTCTTT.

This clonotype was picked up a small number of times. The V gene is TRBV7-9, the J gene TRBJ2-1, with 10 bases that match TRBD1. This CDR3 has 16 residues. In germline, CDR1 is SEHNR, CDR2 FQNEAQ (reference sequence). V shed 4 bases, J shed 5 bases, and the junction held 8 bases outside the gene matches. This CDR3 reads CASSSTDRGYDNEQFF. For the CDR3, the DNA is TGTGCCAGCAGCTCGACGGACAGGGGGTACGACAATGAGCAGTTCTTC.

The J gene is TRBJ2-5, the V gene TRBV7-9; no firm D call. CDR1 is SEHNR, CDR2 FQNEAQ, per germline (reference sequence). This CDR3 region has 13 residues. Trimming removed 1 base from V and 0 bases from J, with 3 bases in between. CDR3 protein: CASSLGYQETQYF. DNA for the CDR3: TGTGCCAGCAGCTTAGGTTACCAAGAGACCCAGTACTTC.

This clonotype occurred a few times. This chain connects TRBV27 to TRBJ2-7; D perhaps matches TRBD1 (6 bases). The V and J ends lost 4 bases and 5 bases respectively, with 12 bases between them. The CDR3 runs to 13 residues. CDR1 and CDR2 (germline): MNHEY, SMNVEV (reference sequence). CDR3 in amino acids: CASSSSGAHEQYF. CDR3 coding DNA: TGTGCCAGCAGTTCCTCAGGGGCCCACGAGCAGTACTTC.